A selection of T cell receptor beta chains follows, all from one sample in a study of cytomegalovirus exposure and HLA in healthy donors. Using immunoSEQ multiplex PCR, the repertoire was profiled, and TCRdb retains in-frame clones only, with some absent. The sample consists of roughly 200,000 clones, around 78% of them appearing once. The sample taken for sequencing was PBMCs. These TCRs come from a man younger than 45 in good health and CMV-seronegative. CDR3s include the opening cysteine and the closing phenylalanine or tryptophan.

J gene: TRBJ1-5
V gene: TRBV6-1
CDR3 protein: CASSEAWYRLSYSNQPQHF

J gene: TRBJ2-7
V gene: TRBV5-1
CDR3 protein: CASSLASGLSYEQYF

J gene: TRBJ2-1
V gene: TRBV7-9
CDR3 protein: CASSLLGTSGRQQFF

J gene: TRBJ2-7
V gene: TRBV28
CDR3 protein: CATLHRGLPSYEQYF

J gene: TRBJ2-7
V gene: TRBV7-2
CDR3 protein: CASSLMIAGYEQYF

J gene: TRBJ1-2
V gene: TRBV4-1
CDR3 protein: CASSQVSGQLFFGYTF

J gene: TRBJ2-7
V gene: TRBV5-1
CDR3 protein: CASSLGTGSPYEQYF

J gene: TRBJ2-7
V gene: TRBV9
CDR3 protein: CASSVEEGSSYEQYF

J gene: TRBJ2-2
V gene: TRBV7-3
CDR3 protein: CASSLTGTSNTGELFF

J gene: TRBJ2-1
V gene: TRBV2
CDR3 protein: CASSNGQGGTYNEQFF

J gene: TRBJ2-1
V gene: TRBV7-3
CDR3 protein: CASSSRQGIYNEQFF

J gene: TRBJ1-5
V gene: TRBV11-2
CDR3 protein: CASSLAERGQPQHF

J gene: TRBJ2-7
V gene: TRBV11-3
CDR3 protein: CASSPSGVGQGGYEQYF

J gene: TRBJ1-2
V gene: TRBV2
CDR3 protein: CASQTGAYGYTF

J gene: TRBJ2-5
V gene: TRBV10-3
CDR3 protein: CAISDGGWETQYF

J gene: TRBJ1-5
V gene: TRBV7-2
CDR3 protein: CASSSTSSPQGQPQHF

J gene: TRBJ1-3
V gene: TRBV4-1
CDR3 protein: CASSLPENTIYF

J gene: TRBJ2-7
V gene: TRBV9
CDR3 protein: CASSDALDRVTYEQYF

J gene: TRBJ2-7
V gene: TRBV6-5
CDR3 protein: CASTFGYEQYF

J gene: TRBJ2-2
V gene: TRBV27
CDR3 protein: CASSFPGTGELFF

J gene: TRBJ1-5
V gene: TRBV6-6
CDR3 protein: CASLSMQGNQPQHF

J gene: TRBJ1-2
V gene: TRBV29-1
CDR3 protein: CSVGQGSNYGYTF

J gene: TRBJ2-4
V gene: TRBV28
CDR3 protein: CASRQGERAKNIQYF

J gene: TRBJ2-5
V gene: TRBV9
CDR3 protein: CASSVAQGQETQYF

J gene: TRBJ1-2
V gene: TRBV7-8
CDR3 protein: CASSLQSNYGYTF

J gene: TRBJ1-1
V gene: TRBV5-1
CDR3 protein: CASRGQGTNTEAFF

J gene: TRBJ2-3
V gene: TRBV29-1
CDR3 protein: CSVGGLDRTDTQYF

J gene: TRBJ2-5
V gene: TRBV10-3
CDR3 protein: CAISENSQETQYF

J gene: TRBJ2-7
V gene: TRBV28
CDR3 protein: CASSLNWGPDSLTPYEQYF

J gene: TRBJ2-7
V gene: TRBV4-1
CDR3 protein: CASSQGGGYEQYF

J gene: TRBJ1-1
V gene: TRBV5-1
CDR3 protein: CASSLGSSGTEAFF

J gene: TRBJ2-1
V gene: TRBV27
CDR3 protein: CASSLSGLAGFYNEQFF

J gene: TRBJ2-6
V gene: TRBV19
CDR3 protein: CASSGTKGATGANVLTF

J gene: TRBJ2-5
V gene: TRBV5-1
CDR3 protein: CASSLDSRGETQYF

J gene: TRBJ2-1
V gene: TRBV20-1
CDR3 protein: CSAITYNEQFF

J gene: TRBJ1-5
V gene: TRBV7-6
CDR3 protein: CASSLGGGANQPQHF

J gene: TRBJ2-1
V gene: TRBV27
CDR3 protein: CASSSSSVSNEQFF

J gene: TRBJ1-3
V gene: TRBV5-1
CDR3 protein: CASSSGRGQGAGNTIYF

J gene: TRBJ1-2
V gene: TRBV9
CDR3 protein: CASSVDVRGTGDYGYTF

J gene: TRBJ2-7
V gene: TRBV19
CDR3 protein: CASSPGHTYEQYF

J gene: TRBJ2-2
V gene: TRBV10-3
CDR3 protein: CAIRRTGFDPNTGELFF

J gene: TRBJ2-1
V gene: TRBV2
CDR3 protein: CASITVQDRNEQFF

J gene: TRBJ1-4
V gene: TRBV5-1
CDR3 protein: CASSPRQDMEKLFF

J gene: TRBJ1-5
V gene: TRBV5-1
CDR3 protein: CASSPTGQHQPQHF

J gene: TRBJ2-7
V gene: TRBV9
CDR3 protein: CASSVEGLAGGEQYF

J gene: TRBJ2-7
V gene: TRBV5-1
CDR3 protein: CASSLARAPYEQYF

J gene: TRBJ1-2
V gene: TRBV30
CDR3 protein: CAWSPGTSAYGYTF

J gene: TRBJ1-1
V gene: TRBV6-5
CDR3 protein: CASSYSGLGGGTEAFF

J gene: TRBJ2-7
V gene: TRBV6-5
CDR3 protein: CASRGTGGYEQYF

J gene: TRBJ2-1
V gene: TRBV7-3
CDR3 protein: CASSLAPSGSSNEQFF

J gene: TRBJ2-2
V gene: TRBV7-9
CDR3 protein: CASSPYTGDTGELFF

J gene: TRBJ1-2
V gene: TRBV25-1
CDR3 protein: CASSGANYGYTF

J gene: TRBJ2-7
V gene: TRBV9
CDR3 protein: CASSVETKGYEQYF